The present T cell receptor (beta chain) was sequenced within a study of cytomegalovirus exposure and HLA in healthy donors. CDR3 length equals 20 residues. Germline CDR1 is MGHRA and CDR2 is YSYEKL. Between the trimmed V and J ends, which lost 4 bases and 0 bases, there was a span of 24 bases. The PCR used 60 Vbeta and 13 Jbeta primers. Sequencing used immunoSEQ multiplex PCR; TCRdb keeps in-frame clones, though not all of them. The table records 49,000 or so clones, 65% to 85% of them present only once. V gene TRBV4-1 combines with J gene TRBJ2-2, with a tentative D call TRBD1 (5 bases). The receptor comes from a boy aged 5 to 17 in good health and CMV-seropositive. The sample comprised PBMCs. CDR3 sequence: CASSPSQNLDKASNTGELFF. As DNA, the CDR3 is TGCGCCAGCAGCCCATCACAGAACTTGGACAAGGCTTCGAACACCGGGGAGCTGTTTTTT.